This TCR beta chain is from a study of cytomegalovirus exposure and HLA in healthy donors. Vbeta (60) and Jbeta (13) primers were used in the PCR. Using immunoSEQ multiplex PCR, the repertoire was profiled, and TCRdb retains in-frame clones only, with some absent. The sample includes over 100,000 clones, about 76% seen only once; the top ten take less than 2.5%. From germline, CDR1 is SGHRS and CDR2 YFSETQ. The trim removed 4 bases at V and 2 bases at J, leaving 12 bases unmatched. The CDR3 spans 18 residues. The sequence was collected from a woman aged 25 to 39 in good health and CMV-seronegative. The genes are TRBV5-1 and TRBJ1-1; TRBD1 aligns across 12 bases. The sequenced material came from PBMCs. The chain's CDR3 is CASSLARDRGPRNTEAFF. The CDR3 coding sequence is TGCGCCAGCAGCCTGGCCAGGGACAGGGGGCCAAGAAACACTGAAGCTTTCTTT.